A selection of T cell receptor beta chains follows, all from one sample in a study of T cells after yellow fever vaccination. Using its own MiXCR run on the 5' RACE reads, TCRdb lists one record per CDR3 protein. The sample carries more than 90,000 distinct CDR3 sequences, 8.4% recorded once. The source was CD8+ T cells sorted from PBMCs, collected 45 days after the yellow fever booster vaccination. The receptors shown here come from a man aged 25 to 45 who received the YFV17D yellow fever vaccine. Both conserved end residues are part of each CDR3. Each record gives: clone size, D gene, J gene, V gene, CDR3 protein, CDR3 DNA. A D gene is named only where the DNA matches it firmly. Only some rows state a clone size, as once, few, many or a class for expanded clones.

clone_size: .; d_call: .; j_call: TRBJ1-1; v_call: TRBV12-3/TRBV12-4; cdr3_aa: CASSLSRAANTEAFF; cdr3_nt: TGTGCCAGCAGTTTATCCCGGGCTGCGAACACTGAAGCTTTCTTT
clone_size: .; d_call: .; j_call: TRBJ2-7; v_call: TRBV6-2/TRBV6-3; cdr3_aa: CASSTPGRPYEQYF; cdr3_nt: TGTGCCAGCAGTACACCGGGACGGCCCTACGAGCAGTACTTC
clone_size: few; d_call: .; j_call: TRBJ2-2; v_call: TRBV20-1; cdr3_aa: CSAKDYRDAGELFF; cdr3_nt: TGCAGTGCTAAAGACTACCGGGACGCCGGGGAGCTGTTTTTT
clone_size: few; d_call: .; j_call: TRBJ1-1; v_call: TRBV14; cdr3_aa: CASSQKAYTEAFF; cdr3_nt: TGTGCCAGCAGCCAAAAGGCATACACTGAAGCTTTCTTT
clone_size: many; d_call: .; j_call: TRBJ2-2; v_call: TRBV29-1; cdr3_aa: CSVEELDTNTGELFF; cdr3_nt: TGCAGCGTTGAGGAGCTGGACACGAACACCGGGGAGCTGTTTTTT
clone_size: many; d_call: TRBD2; j_call: TRBJ2-3; v_call: TRBV10-3; cdr3_aa: CATSGLAQTDTQYF; cdr3_nt: TGTGCCACCTCCGGACTAGCGCAAACAGATACGCAGTATTTT
clone_size: many; d_call: TRBD1; j_call: TRBJ1-2; v_call: TRBV6-5; cdr3_aa: CASSYSGTGDFGYGYTF; cdr3_nt: TGTGCCAGCAGTTACTCGGGGACAGGGGATTTTGGCTATGGCTACACCTTC
clone_size: .; d_call: .; j_call: TRBJ2-1; v_call: TRBV5-4; cdr3_aa: CASSSPTGEQFF; cdr3_nt: TGTGCCAGCAGCTCCCCGACCGGGGAGCAGTTCTTC
clone_size: .; d_call: .; j_call: TRBJ2-1; v_call: TRBV3-1; cdr3_aa: CASSQDPGPQGDEQFF; cdr3_nt: TGTGCCAGCAGCCAGGACCCGGGTCCTCAAGGGGATGAGCAGTTCTTC
clone_size: .; d_call: .; j_call: TRBJ2-6; v_call: TRBV6-2/TRBV6-3; cdr3_aa: CASLQPLANVLTF; cdr3_nt: TGTGCCAGCCTCCAGCCATTGGCCAACGTCCTGACTTTC
clone_size: many; d_call: .; j_call: TRBJ1-4; v_call: TRBV12-5; cdr3_aa: CASGPGDNPILFF; cdr3_nt: TGTGCTAGTGGACCGGGAGACAACCCCATACTGTTTTTT
clone_size: few; d_call: .; j_call: TRBJ1-5; v_call: TRBV6-5; cdr3_aa: CASSYDAEQPQHF; cdr3_nt: TGTGCCAGCAGTTACGATGCGGAACAGCCCCAGCATTTT
clone_size: .; d_call: TRBD2; j_call: TRBJ2-1; v_call: TRBV5-1; cdr3_aa: CASSAGLAGEGSEQFF; cdr3_nt: TGCGCCAGCAGCGCAGGACTAGCGGGAGAGGGTAGTGAGCAGTTCTTC
clone_size: many; d_call: .; j_call: TRBJ2-7; v_call: TRBV7-9; cdr3_aa: CASSLAGNTYEQYF; cdr3_nt: TGTGCCAGCAGCTTAGCAGGCAACACCTACGAGCAGTACTTC
clone_size: many; d_call: .; j_call: TRBJ2-7; v_call: TRBV7-2; cdr3_aa: CARRGFSYEQYF; cdr3_nt: TGTGCCAGAAGGGGGTTCTCCTACGAGCAGTACTTC
clone_size: many; d_call: TRBD1; j_call: TRBJ1-6; v_call: TRBV9; cdr3_aa: CASSSPGQPLHF; cdr3_nt: TGTGCCAGCAGCTCGCCGGGACAGCCCCTCCACTTT
clone_size: many; d_call: TRBD2; j_call: TRBJ2-1; v_call: TRBV20-1; cdr3_aa: CSARVPSGYNEQFF; cdr3_nt: TGCAGTGCTAGAGTACCTAGCGGATACAATGAGCAGTTCTTC
clone_size: many; d_call: .; j_call: TRBJ2-1; v_call: TRBV27; cdr3_aa: CASSFSAYNEQFF; cdr3_nt: TGTGCCAGCAGTTTTTCAGCCTACAATGAGCAGTTCTTC
clone_size: .; d_call: .; j_call: TRBJ2-1; v_call: TRBV14; cdr3_aa: CASSQVGSGSYNEQFF; cdr3_nt: TGTGCCAGCAGCCAAGTTGGGTCAGGGTCCTACAATGAGCAGTTCTTC
clone_size: many; d_call: .; j_call: TRBJ2-5; v_call: TRBV29-1; cdr3_aa: CSVVQRIQETQYF; cdr3_nt: TGCAGCGTCGTACAACGTATCCAAGAGACCCAGTACTTC
clone_size: few; d_call: TRBD2; j_call: TRBJ2-5; v_call: TRBV5-1; cdr3_aa: CASSLVGFRLAGRLEETQYF; cdr3_nt: TGCGCCAGCAGCTTGGTAGGCTTTAGACTAGCGGGGCGTTTAGAAGAGACCCAGTACTTC
clone_size: many; d_call: TRBD1; j_call: TRBJ2-7; v_call: TRBV11-2; cdr3_aa: CASSLAQGVSEQYF; cdr3_nt: TGTGCCAGCAGCTTAGCTCAGGGGGTCTCCGAGCAGTACTTC
clone_size: few; d_call: TRBD2; j_call: TRBJ2-1; v_call: TRBV6-4; cdr3_aa: CASSDHPGGGLAVFF; cdr3_nt: TGTGCCAGCAGTGATCATCCGGGGGGAGGACTAGCGGTTTTCTTC
clone_size: .; d_call: .; j_call: TRBJ1-5; v_call: TRBV5-1; cdr3_aa: CASSSQATALQGGQPQHF; cdr3_nt: TGCGCCAGCAGCTCGCAAGCCACAGCCCTACAGGGCGGTCAGCCCCAGCATTTT
clone_size: few; d_call: .; j_call: TRBJ2-5; v_call: TRBV4-3; cdr3_aa: CASSQGQGQHEETQYF; cdr3_nt: TGCGCCAGCAGCCAAGGCCAAGGACAGCACGAAGAGACCCAGTACTTC
clone_size: few; d_call: .; j_call: TRBJ2-2; v_call: TRBV11-2; cdr3_aa: CASSLDSSGSGNTGELFF; cdr3_nt: TGTGCCAGCAGCTTAGATTCTTCGGGCTCGGGGAACACCGGGGAGCTGTTTTTT
clone_size: few; d_call: .; j_call: TRBJ2-3; v_call: TRBV5-4; cdr3_aa: CASSFGGGGGPDTQYF; cdr3_nt: TGTGCCAGCAGCTTTGGTGGGGGAGGGGGCCCAGATACGCAGTATTTT
clone_size: few; d_call: .; j_call: TRBJ2-1; v_call: TRBV12-3/TRBV12-4; cdr3_aa: CASSLNSGSLNEQFF; cdr3_nt: TGTGCCAGCAGTTTGAACTCGGGCTCTCTCAATGAGCAGTTCTTC
clone_size: many; d_call: TRBD1; j_call: TRBJ2-7; v_call: TRBV28; cdr3_aa: CASSSRFRDRVHPYEQYF; cdr3_nt: TGTGCCAGCAGTTCGCGATTCCGGGACAGAGTTCACCCCTACGAGCAGTACTTC
clone_size: many; d_call: .; j_call: TRBJ2-5; v_call: TRBV29-1; cdr3_aa: CSGGQIQETQYF; cdr3_nt: TGCAGCGGAGGACAGATCCAAGAGACCCAGTACTTC
clone_size: many; d_call: TRBD2; j_call: TRBJ2-5; v_call: TRBV3-1; cdr3_aa: CASSPGTSSGETQYF; cdr3_nt: TGTGCCAGCAGCCCGGGGACTAGCTCGGGTGAGACCCAGTACTTC